The rows below give T cell receptor beta chains drawn from one sample of a study of T cells in Graves' hyperthyroidism and ophthalmopathy. MiXCR, applied by TCRdb to the multiplex PCR reads, yields one record per CDR3 protein. This table holds more than 450,000 distinct CDR3 sequences, just under 20% found once. The sequenced sample consisted of blood. These receptors all stem from a man aged 35 to 55 with Graves' ophthalmopathy. Each CDR3 is given with its conserved first and last residue. D genes are given only for firm matches. Size values are once, few and many counts, or a class for expanded clones, and some rows have none.

size | J | D | V | DNA | CDR3
NA | TRBJ1-5 | NA | TRBV12-3/TRBV12-4 | TGTGCCAGCAGTTTGGGTTTGGGGTACAATCAGCCCCAGCATTTT | CASSLGLGYNQPQHF
many | TRBJ2-4 | NA | TRBV11-2 | TGTGCCAGCAGCTTAGATTTAAGGGAGATGAACATTCAGTACTTC | CASSLDLREMNIQYF
many | TRBJ2-1 | NA | TRBV7-8 | TGTGCCAGCAGCCCCCTAGATGAGCAGTTCTTC | CASSPLDEQFF
few | TRBJ2-2 | NA | TRBV5-1 | TGCGCCAGCAGCTTGTTGGGCAAGGGGAACACCGGGGAGCTGTTTTTT | CASSLLGKGNTGELFF
few | TRBJ2-2 | NA | TRBV29-1 | TGCAGCGTTGGCCAGCGGTTGGGCGGAACCGGGGAGCTGTTTTTT | CSVGQRLGGTGELFF
many | TRBJ2-7 | NA | TRBV28 | TGTGCCAGCACCCCTCCCCCCCCCAACTACGAGCAGTACTTC | CASTPPPPNYEQYF
NA | TRBJ1-5 | TRBD1 | TRBV12-3/TRBV12-4 | TGTGCCAGCAGTTTGTTTGACAGGGGAAATCAGCCCCAGCATTTT | CASSLFDRGNQPQHF
many | TRBJ2-1 | NA | TRBV3-1 | TGTGCCAGCAGCCAAACTACCCATGAGCAGTTCTTC | CASSQTTHEQFF
many | TRBJ2-3 | NA | TRBV12-3/TRBV12-4 | TGTGCCAGCACCCTCCTCGCGACAGATACGCAGTATTTT | CASTLLATDTQYF
NA | TRBJ2-1 | NA | TRBV5-1 | TGCGCCAGCAGCTTGGGGCGACAGGTACTAATCTACAATGAGCAGTTCTTC | CASSLGRQVLIYNEQFF
many | TRBJ2-1 | NA | TRBV7-3 | TGTGCCAGCAGCTTTGACGACAGATCTTACAATGAGCAGTTCTTC | CASSFDDRSYNEQFF
many | TRBJ2-1 | NA | TRBV6-1 | TGTGCCAGCAGTGAACTAGACAGCTCCTACAATGAGCAGTTCTTC | CASSELDSSYNEQFF
many | TRBJ2-1 | TRBD2 | TRBV7-3 | TGTGCCAGCAGCTCCAGCGGGGGGGCGAGTGAGCAGTTCTTC | CASSSSGGASEQFF
many | TRBJ2-7 | TRBD1 | TRBV3-1 | TGTGCCAGCAGCCAGAGTCCGGGACAGGCCTACGAGCAGTACTTC | CASSQSPGQAYEQYF
NA | TRBJ2-1 | NA | TRBV7-9 | TGTGCCAGCAGCAGATTTTCCTGGCGGGGATATTACAATGAGCAGTTCTTC | CASSRFSWRGYYNEQFF
NA | TRBJ2-4 | NA | TRBV6-1 | TGTGCCAGCGGATCTTCAGGGGCTCTAGCCAAAAACATTCAGTACTTC | CASGSSGALAKNIQYF
NA | TRBJ2-6 | NA | TRBV6-6 | TGTGCCAGCAGTTACATACAGGGAGTACCTGGGGCCAACGTCCTGACTTTC | CASSYIQGVPGANVLTF
NA | TRBJ2-5 | NA | TRBV20-1 | TGCAGTGCTAGAGAAGGGGCGGGGGAGACCCAGTACTTC | CSAREGAGETQYF
NA | TRBJ2-3 | NA | TRBV7-3 | TGTGCCAGCAGCGTGACAGATCGCACAGATACGCAGTATTTT | CASSVTDRTDTQYF
many | TRBJ1-1 | NA | TRBV27 | TGTGCCAGCAGTTTCAGGAGAGAAACTGAAGCTTTCTTT | CASSFRRETEAFF
few | TRBJ1-2 | NA | TRBV11-3 | TGTGCCAGCAGCTTAGGCAGCCTCCCCTATGGCTACACCTTC | CASSLGSLPYGYTF
NA | TRBJ2-1 | NA | TRBV27 | TGTGCCAGCAGGAGGGAGAGAGGCAATGAGCAGTTCTTC | CASRRERGNEQFF
few | TRBJ2-5 | NA | TRBV10-2 | TGCGCCAGCAGTCACCGGGGGGCTCGAGAGACCCAGTACTTC | CASSHRGARETQYF
NA | TRBJ1-5 | NA | TRBV12-3/TRBV12-4 | TGTGCCAGCAGTTATGGGGGGCGCGATCAGCCCCAGCATTTT | CASSYGGRDQPQHF
many | TRBJ2-2 | TRBD1 | TRBV7-9 | TGTGCCAGCAGCCCCAGAGGGACAGGGGGCAGGGAGCTGTTTTTT | CASSPRGTGGRELFF
few | TRBJ2-2 | NA | TRBV11-1 | TGTGCCAGCAGCACCCCCCCCGGGGAGCTGTTTTTT | CASSTPPGELFF
NA | TRBJ2-3 | TRBD2 | TRBV10-3 | TGTGCCATCAGTGGGTTAGCGGGGGCCAACACAGATACGCAGTATTTT | CAISGLAGANTDTQYF
few | TRBJ2-7 | NA | TRBV6-1 | TGTGCCAGCAGTTATCGGGAAGAGCAGTACTTC | CASSYREEQYF
once | TRBJ1-5 | NA | TRBV20-1 | TGCAGTGCTAGAGTGGTGGAGGGCATCAATCAGCCCCAGCATTTT | CSARVVEGINQPQHF
NA | TRBJ1-4 | NA | TRBV7-6 | TGTGCCAGCAGCCCTTGGGACCGTTCAACTAATGAAAAACTGTTTTTT | CASSPWDRSTNEKLFF
NA | TRBJ2-7 | TRBD2 | TRBV5-1 | TGCGCCAGCAGCTCGCCCGGACTAGCGGGGAGCTACGAGCAGTACTTC | CASSSPGLAGSYEQYF
once | TRBJ1-2 | NA | TRBV29-1 | TGCAGCGTTGGTGGGGTGGGAAACTATGGCTACACCTTC | CSVGGVGNYGYTF
NA | TRBJ2-3 | TRBD2 | TRBV28 | TGTGCCAGCAGTTTAGGTCTTGGGACTAGCGGGAGAGGGGATACGCAGTATTTT | CASSLGLGTSGRGDTQYF
NA | TRBJ1-6 | NA | TRBV6-1 | TGTGCCAGCAGTGAGGCCGCGCCCTATAATTCACCCCTCCACTTT | CASSEAAPYNSPLHF
many | TRBJ2-7 | NA | TRBV12-3/TRBV12-4 | TGTGCCAGCTCGGCATGGGGGTCTACGTACGAGCAGTACTTC | CASSAWGSTYEQYF
few | TRBJ1-4 | NA | TRBV27 | TGTGCCAGCAGTTTGAGACAGTCCGGGGAAAAACTGTTTTTT | CASSLRQSGEKLFF
few | TRBJ2-1 | NA | TRBV11-2 | TGTGCCAGCAGCAACTCTGGGGGGCATATGAGCTTCTTC | CASSNSGGHMSFF
few | TRBJ2-1 | NA | TRBV5-1 | TGCGCCAGCAGCCGGGGCCCGGGTGCCCAGTTCTTC | CASSRGPGAQFF
few | TRBJ2-7 | TRBD1 | TRBV7-8 | TGTGCCAGCGGGACAGCCTACGAGCAGTACTTC | CASGTAYEQYF
NA | TRBJ2-3 | TRBD1 | TRBV5-8 | TGTGCCAGCAGTTTCGGGACAGGGCCAGATACGCAGTATTTT | CASSFGTGPDTQYF
NA | TRBJ2-3 | NA | TRBV2 | TGTGCCAGCAGTGAAATTAGGAGTAGCACAGATACGCAGTATTTT | CASSEIRSSTDTQYF
NA | TRBJ2-5 | TRBD1 | TRBV5-4 | TGTGCCAGCAGTACACAGGGGGCGCCCGAGACCCAGTACTTC | CASSTQGAPETQYF